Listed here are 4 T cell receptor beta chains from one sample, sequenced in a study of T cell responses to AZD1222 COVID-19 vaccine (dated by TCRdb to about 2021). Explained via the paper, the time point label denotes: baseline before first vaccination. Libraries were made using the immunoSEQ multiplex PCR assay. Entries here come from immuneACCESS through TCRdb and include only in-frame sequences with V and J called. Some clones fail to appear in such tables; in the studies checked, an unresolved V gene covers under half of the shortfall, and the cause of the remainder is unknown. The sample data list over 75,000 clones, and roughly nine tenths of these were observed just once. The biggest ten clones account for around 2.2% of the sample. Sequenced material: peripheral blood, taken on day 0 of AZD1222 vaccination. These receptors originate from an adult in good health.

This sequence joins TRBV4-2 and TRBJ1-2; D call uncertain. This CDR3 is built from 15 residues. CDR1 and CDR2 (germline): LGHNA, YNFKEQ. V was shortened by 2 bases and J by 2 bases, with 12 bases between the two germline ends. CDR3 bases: TGTGCCAGCAGCCAACAGGTAACCGAGAACTATGGCTACACCTTC. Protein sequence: CASSQQVTENYGYTF.

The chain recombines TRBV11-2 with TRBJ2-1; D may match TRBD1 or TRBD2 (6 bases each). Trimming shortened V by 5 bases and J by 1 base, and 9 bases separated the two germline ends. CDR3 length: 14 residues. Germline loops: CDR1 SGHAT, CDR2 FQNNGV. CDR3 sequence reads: CASSRGGSYNEQFF. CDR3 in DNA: TGTGCCAGCAGCCGAGGGGGGTCCTACAATGAGCAGTTCTTC.

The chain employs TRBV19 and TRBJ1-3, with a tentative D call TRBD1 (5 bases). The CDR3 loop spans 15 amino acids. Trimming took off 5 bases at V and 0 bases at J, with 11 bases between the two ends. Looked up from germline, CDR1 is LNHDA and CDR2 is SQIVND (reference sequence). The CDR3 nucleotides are TGTGCCAGTAGTCCCCAGGACACCTCTGGAAACACCATATATTTT. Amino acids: CASSPQDTSGNTIYF.

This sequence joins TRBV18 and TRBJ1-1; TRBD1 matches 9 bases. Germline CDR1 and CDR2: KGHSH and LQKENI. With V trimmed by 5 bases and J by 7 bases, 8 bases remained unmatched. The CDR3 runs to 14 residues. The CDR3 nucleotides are TGTGCCAGCTCAGGGCCGGGACAGGGAGGTGAAGCTTTCTTT. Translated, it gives CASSGPGQGGEAFF.